Described below is a single T cell receptor (beta chain) sequence and its context. Its antigen is unidentified. Sequencing used immunoSEQ multiplex PCR; TCRdb keeps in-frame clones, though not all of them. The sample consists of about 95,000 clones, roughly 89% of them appearing once. This sample was included in a study of T cell responses to AZD1222 COVID-19 vaccine. Whole-study results and caveats: Across spike, vaccine-associated CD4 TCRs were found, dominant at 160-218 and 743-854.

The CDR3 sequence is 15 residues long. Trimming cost V 1 base and J 6 bases; bases outside gene matches: 7. Germline V gives CDR1 SGHTA, CDR2 FQGNSA. The sample consisted of peripheral blood, taken on day 0 of AZD1222 vaccination. The chain employs TRBV7-2 and TRBJ1-1, with 8 nucleotides matching TRBD1. This clonotype was sampled from an adult in good health. In DNA, the CDR3 is TGTGCCAGCAGCTTAGAGTCAGGGGGCGCGGCTGAAGCTTTCTTT. Its translation: CASSLESGGAAEAFF. Full variable domain (missing parts from reference TRBV7-2 and TRBJ1-1): GAGVSQSPSNKVTEKGKDVELRCDPISGHTALYWYRQSLGQGLEFLIYFQGNSAPDKSGLPSDRFSAERTGGSVSTLTIQRTQQEDSAVYLCASSLESGGAAEAFFGQGTRLTVV.